This T cell receptor beta chain was found in a study of post-analysis software for immune sequencing data. Incorporated into the TCR beta cDNA libraries were unique molecular identifiers, which served to reduce PCR and sequencing biases. Researchers reported around 510,000 cDNA molecules coming from roughly 1 to 10 million T cells. Each CDR3 protein gets one entry after TCRdb re-called the PCR reads with MiXCR. The data show some 800,000 distinct CDR3 sequences, under 60% seen once. On this clonotype itself: The antigen remains unidentified.

Germline assignment: CDR1 LGHNA and CDR2 YSLEER. CDR3 length: 16 amino acids. The study's findings and limits: Diversity measured as normalized Chao1 was significantly lower in multiple sclerosis patients than in controls. Controls had lower frequencies than patients of about five TRBV segments, which included TRBV5-6, TRBV5-1 and TRBV20-1.

The sequencing sample was made of blood. This chain connects TRBV4-3 to TRBJ2-5; 8 nucleotides align to TRBD1. The assigned J gene may be wrong: the sequence end matches TRBJ2-1 better. The sequence derives from a girl aged 10-17 years with multiple sclerosis. The CDR3 nucleotides read TGCGCCAGCAGCCAGAACGGACAGGGCATAGGAGAGACCCAGTTCTTC. Amino acids: CASSQNGQGIGETQFF.